This entry lists 13 T cell receptor beta chains sequenced from one sample in a study of read filtering for tumor transcriptome and immune sequencing. This library used approximately 370 ng RNA and molecular barcoded adaptors spanning alpha/delta and beta/gamma chains. Each CDR3 protein is one row after TCRdb ran MiXCR on the reads. This sample yields tens of thousands of distinct CDR3 sequences, of which roughly an eighth are seen a single time; around 7.3% belongs to the top ten. Sequenced input: a population of CD138-negative cells sorted from bone marrow. These receptors came from a donor aged 40 or over with multiple myeloma.

In its sample, this clonotype was seen many times. This sequence joins TRBV29-1 and TRBJ2-1; no clear D gene. This CDR3 region has 12 residues. Germline assignment: CDR1 SQVTM and CDR2 ANQGSEA. V was cut by 8 bases and J by 9 bases, with 17 bases left in between. The CDR3 nucleotides read TGCAGCCAAACGGACCTCAACGGTGAGCAGTTCTTC. Translation: CSQTDLNGEQFF.

This clonotype was seen many times. The chain is built from TRBV20-1 and TRBJ2-5; 10 bases map to TRBD2. In germline, CDR1 is DFQATT, CDR2 SNEGSKA (reference sequence). Trimming cost V 0 bases and J 4 bases; bases outside gene matches: 11. CDR3 length: 17 amino acids. CDR3 in DNA: TGCAGTGCTAGAGAACTGAGCGGGGGGGTTCGGTTAGAGACCCAGTACTTC. It translates to CSARELSGGVRLETQYF.

CDR3 protein: CASSPTDRARTEAFF. DNA of the CDR3: TGCGCCAGCAGCCCTACAGACAGGGCGCGGACTGAAGCTTTCTTT. The chain uses TRBV4-1 and TRBJ1-1, with TRBD1 matching 7 bases. CDR1 MGHRA and CDR2 YSYEKL come from the germline V gene. The CDR3 runs 15 residues. The V gene end was trimmed by 4 bases and the J gene end by 5 bases; junction bases not matched to a gene: 10.

This chain links TRBV20-1 with TRBJ2-7; D tentatively fits TRBD1 or TRBD2 (7 bases each). This CDR3 contains 16 residues. V lost 0 bases and J 3 bases, leaving 18 bases between the germline ends. CDR1 is DFQATT and CDR2 is SNEGSKA in the germline V gene (reference sequence). The CDR3, as DNA: TGCAGTGCTAGAGATCTCACGGGGGGACAGATCTACGAGCAGTACTTC. Protein product: CSARDLTGGQIYEQYF.

Only a few counts were recorded for this clonotype. This sequence joins TRBV6-6 and TRBJ2-5, with a weak D call TRBD2 (7 bases). This CDR3 spans 15 amino acids. The V end lost 0 bases, the J end lost 9 bases, and 17 bases lay between the germline ends. In germline, CDR1 is MNHNY, CDR2 SVGAGI (reference sequence). CDR3 in amino acids: CASSYSNRAGEAQYF. The CDR3 DNA reads as TGTGCCAGCAGTTACTCAAACAGGGCGGGGGAGGCCCAGTACTTC.

This clonotype was seen at least ten times. This sequence joins TRBV6-1 and TRBJ1-5, with D uncertain. The germline V gene encodes CDR1 MNHNS and CDR2 SASEGT. The CDR3 runs 15 residues. The V gene lost 6 bases and the J gene lost 3 bases, with 15 bases spanning the gap. CDR3 DNA sequence: TGTGCCAGCAGCTTAAACTCCGGGGACAATCAGCCCCAGCATTTT. Translating gives CASSLNSGDNQPQHF.

V usage is TRBV28 and J usage is TRBJ2-7, with 8 nucleotides matching TRBD2. The CDR3 length is 14 residues. After removal of 7 bases from V and 3 bases from J, the junction contained 8 bases not matched to a gene. CDR1 and CDR2 (germline): MDHEN, SYDVKM. CDR3 DNA sequence: TGTGCCAGCACACGGGGGGGGCAGGGCTACGAGCAGTACTTC. As protein: CASTRGGQGYEQYF.

By share, this clonotype ranks as medium-sized. At one end the junction does not follow the germline gene, possibly because of a read error. This sequence joins TRBV5-1 and TRBJ1-4, with D uncertain. This CDR3 region has 17 residues. Germline loops: CDR1 SGHRS, CDR2 YFSETQ. CDR3 residues: CASSSSRAGVLDEKLFF. The DNA for the CDR3 is TGTGCCAGCAGCTCGAGCCGGGCAGGAGTACTTGATGAAAAACTGTTTTTT.

This clonotype was counted many times. The rearrangement joins TRBV3-1 to TRBJ2-5; D gene uncertain. The CDR3 spans 11 residues. The germline V and J ends were trimmed by 1 base and 7 bases, with 4 bases remaining between them. Germline V gene data show CDR1 as LGHDT and CDR2 as YNNKEL (reference sequence). CDR3 residues: CASSQGVTQYF. The DNA for the CDR3 is TGTGCCAGCAGCCAAGGTGTGACCCAGTACTTC.

With respect to this clonotype: A much larger clone differs by one base, so this may be a read error. The conserved closing phenylalanine or tryptophan is absent in this CDR3, likely reflecting a read error. The J gene is TRBJ1-1, the V gene TRBV9; D uncertain. The CDR3 is made up of 13 amino acids. Germline CDR1 is SGDLS and CDR2 is YYNGEE. With 2 bases removed from V and 3 bases from J, the gap between germline ends came to 8 bases. This chain's CDR3 is CASSVGGDTEAFL. The CDR3 DNA follows: TGTGCCAGCAGCGTTGGTGGGGACACTGAAGCTTTCCTT.

This clonotype was recorded at least ten times. V is TRBV20-1 and J is TRBJ2-3; 12 nucleotides line up with TRBD2. With V trimmed by 6 bases and J by 4 bases, 5 bases remained unmatched. This CDR3 spans 14 amino acids. Germline-derived CDR1 and CDR2 are DFQATT and SNEGSKA (reference sequence). Here the CDR3 reads CSAPSGGAPDTQYF. Here the CDR3 DNA reads TGCAGTGCGCCTAGCGGGGGGGCTCCAGATACGCAGTATTTT.

The table lists this clonotype with many counts. The CDR3 sequence: CASSQSSLYSPLHF. The DNA of the CDR3 is TGCGCCAGCAGTCAATCCAGCCTTTATTCACCCCTCCACTTT. V usage is TRBV23-1 and J usage is TRBJ1-6; D gene unclear. TRBV23-1 is designated an ORF whose function remains uncertain. V shed 0 bases and J shed 8 bases, with 8 bases lying between them. This CDR3 has 14 amino acids.

This clonotype was counted ten times or more. The junction and the germline gene differ at one end; a read error may be behind it. This chain connects TRBV7-3 to TRBJ2-1; TRBD1 agrees at 9 bases. Germline V CDR1 and CDR2: SGHTA, FQGTGA. There are 14 residues in the CDR3. The CDR3 region has the DNA TGTGCCAGCAGCCAACAGGGGGCCTACAATGAGCGGTTCTTC. Its protein product is CASSQQGAYNERFF. Full variable domain (rest looked up from reference TRBV7-3 and TRBJ2-1): GAGVSQTPSNKVTEKGKYVELRCDPISGHTALYWYRQSLGQGPEFLIYFQGTGAADDSGLPNDRFFAVRPEGSVSTLKIQRTERGDSAVYLCASSQQGAYNERFFGPGTRLTVL.